This T cell receptor beta chain was identified during a study of CD8+CD57+ T cells in acquired aplastic anemia. Trimming removed 5 bases from V and 2 bases from J; junction bases left unmatched: 16. The germline V gene has CDR1 SGHRS and CDR2 YFSETQ. This CDR3 comprises 18 residues. Overall study findings and caveats: Any difference that existed in CD8+ Simpson's diversity between patients and controls was not significant.

This clonotype was seen many times. Antigen specificity is unknown. Patients sequenced had flow cytometry evidence of CD8+CD57+ cell expansion. Every patient was diagnosed with severe acquired aplastic anemia. Using genomic DNA as the template, TCR beta VDJ and CDR3 profiling was carried out. TCRdb reprocessed the reads with MiXCR, giving one entry per CDR3 protein. The sample yields more than 95,000 distinct CDR3 sequences, over 30% seen once. The origin of this receptor is a human donor with aplastic anemia. The specimen was sorted CD4+, CD8+, or CD8+CD57+ T cells (not recorded which) from PBMCs. The rearrangement links TRBV5-1 to TRBJ2-5; 9 bases agree with TRBD2. The CDR3 DNA reads as TGCGCCAGCAGGACTAGGCCTAGCGGGGCGAACTTTCAAGAGACCCAGTACTTC. It yields the protein CASRTRPSGANFQETQYF.